This T cell receptor (beta chain) comes out of a study of T cell repertoires in cytomegalovirus infection (dated by TCRdb to the late 2010s). Context from the whole study: Donor HLA type was relevant to the analysis, because carriage of CMV infection together with the matching HLA type was indicated by public TCR beta signatures. Here is what the overall study found, with its caveats: Cumulative frequency of public TCR beta family members discriminated carriers of CMV infection plus the relevant HLA type in this cohort and an independent approximately 370-donor cohort. The ex vivo response was dominated by HLA-C-restricted CMV-specific TCR beta clonotypes, and the single most frequent clonotype in two of eight donors was supplied by these HLA-C-restricted clonotypes.

Comment on this clonotype: Its antigen target is currently unknown. There are no base qualities to consult, and no much larger clone falls within one base.

The germline V gene (reference sequence) specifies MNHEY as CDR1 and SMNVEV as CDR2. The trim is 6 bases for V and 0 bases for J, with a gap of 11 bases between the germline ends. Inclusive of the bounding cysteine and phenylalanine, the CDR3 is 14 residues long. Only the CDR3 DNA stays, 42 bases, in frame from base 1. The instrument was an Illumina HiSeq 1500. Clones were called with MiXCR by TCRdb after fastp trimmed the public reads at Q25, and only in-frame beta chains were retained. Duplicate CDR3 protein sequences are folded into a single record with the most common DNA and genes. This sample comprises around 240,000 distinct CDR3 sequences, approximately 22% of them detected only once. The top ten clonotypes cover about 18% of the sample.

The sequence is built from TRBV27 and TRBJ1-1; tentative D gene TRBD1, with 5 bases matching. Sequencing was done on a sample of CD8+ T cells from PBMCs. This clonotype originated in a human donor in good health (CMV status not recorded). Some clones in this sample may be carry-over from other donors' samples. CDR3 reads: CASRGSQVNTEAFF. The DNA is as follows: TGTGCCAGCAGAGGGTCACAGGTGAACACTGAAGCTTTCTTT.